These 18 T cell receptor beta chains came from one sample sequenced in a study of blood T cells in healthy people across ages. Sample-barcoded 5' priming and a J-beta primer mix drove a second PCR of roughly 7 to 11 cycles. Using its own MiXCR run on the 5' RACE reads, TCRdb lists one record per CDR3 protein. This sample yields roughly 720,000 distinct CDR3 sequences, of which about 53% are seen a single time; roughly 37% belongs to the top ten. Input material: blood. These receptors all stem from a man aged 80 or over in good health.

The chain links TRBV11-3 to TRBJ2-7, with D possibly matching TRBD1 (5 bases). Trimming took 5 bases from V and 2 from J, leaving 16 bases between them. The germline gives CDR1 SGHNT, CDR2 YENEEA. The CDR3 sequence is 15 residues long. CDR3 in amino acids: CASSVRFGAAYEQYF. DNA of the CDR3: TGTGCCAGCAGCGTCCGGTTTGGGGCGGCCTACGAGCAGTACTTC. Combining the CDR3 with reference TRBV11-3 and TRBJ2-7 gives the whole variable domain EAGVVQSPRYKIIEKKQPVAFWCNPISGHNTLYWYLQNLGQGPELLIRYENEEAVDDSQLPKDRFSAERLKGVDSTLKIQPAELGDSAVYLCASSVRFGAAYEQYFGPGTRLTVT.

A few counts support this clonotype. The rearrangement joins TRBV20-1 to TRBJ2-3; D is unclear. V lost 6 bases and J 0 bases, leaving 13 bases between the germline ends. CDR3 size: 14 residues. The germline gives CDR1 DFQATT, CDR2 SNEGSKA (reference sequence). The CDR3 sequence is CSAHHAISTDTQYF. As DNA, the CDR3 is TGCAGTGCGCATCACGCGATAAGCACAGATACGCAGTATTTT.

The V and J genes are TRBV3-1 and TRBJ1-2, with 9 positions matching TRBD1. CDR3 length: 14 amino acids. V lost 7 bases and J lost 8; bases outside the gene matches: 11. Germline V gene sequence: CDR1 LGHDT, CDR2 YNNKEL (reference sequence). The CDR3 spells CASKTGTGQSGYTF. The CDR3 bases are TGTGCCAGCAAGACCGGGACAGGGCAGAGCGGCTACACCTTC. The full variable domain, completed using reference TRBV3-1 and TRBJ1-2, is DTAVSQTPKYLVTQMGNDKSIKCEQNLGHDTMYWYKQDSKKFLKIMFSYNNKELIINETVPNRFSPKSPDKAHLNLHINSLELGDSAVYFCASKTGTGQSGYTFGSGTRLTVV.

This clonotype has just a few counts. The chain links TRBV24-1 to TRBJ2-7; TRBD1 matches at 8 bases. V lost 4 bases and J lost 2; bases outside the gene matches: 6. This CDR3 comprises 15 residues. Germline CDR1 and CDR2: KGHDR and SFDVKD. The CDR3 nucleotides are TGTGCCACCAGTGAGGGACAGGCGGGAACCTACGAGCAGTACTTC. The encoded protein is CATSEGQAGTYEQYF.

The chain is built from TRBV29-1 and TRBJ2-7; 11 positions match TRBD2. CDR3 length equals 14 residues. The V gene end was trimmed by 2 bases and the J gene end by 6 bases; junction bases not matched to a gene: 6. The germline gives CDR1 SQVTM, CDR2 ANQGSEA. The CDR3 protein is CSVERGSGRGEQYF. The CDR3 DNA reads TGCAGCGTTGAACGGGGTAGCGGGAGGGGCGAGCAGTACTTC.

The chain links TRBV5-1 to TRBJ2-1, with 12 bases lining up with TRBD2. Germline trimming cut 4 bases from V and 10 bases from J; bases unmatched to any gene: 12. This CDR3 has 16 amino acids. Per the germline V gene, CDR1 is SGHRS and CDR2 is YFSETQ. The CDR3 sequence is CASSPRTSGDSSEQFF. CDR3 in DNA: TGCGCCAGCAGCCCAAGGACTAGCGGGGATTCCTCAGAGCAGTTCTTC.

This chain joins TRBV20-1 and TRBJ2-1; tentative D call: TRBD2 (6 bases). This CDR3 is built from 13 residues. V was pared by 6 bases and J by 5 bases, with 14 bases between. Looked up from germline, CDR1 is DFQATT and CDR2 is SNEGSKA (reference sequence). This CDR3 reads CSAPGVGNNEQFF. CDR3 in DNA: TGCAGTGCCCCGGGGGTAGGGAACAATGAGCAGTTCTTC.

The CDR3 DNA sequence: TGCAGTGCTAGGAACACGATCTCTGGGGCCAACGTCCTGACTTTC. Residues: CSARNTISGANVLTF. J is TRBJ2-6 and V is TRBV20-1; D uncertain. Germline V gene sequence: CDR1 DFQATT, CDR2 SNEGSKA (reference sequence). The V end was cut by 3 bases, the J end by 0 bases, with 9 bases between. This CDR3 is 15 amino acids long.

The genes are TRBV11-2 and TRBJ2-4; D is possibly TRBD1 or TRBD2 (6 bases each). The CDR3 runs to 15 residues. CDR1 SGHAT and CDR2 FQNNGV come from the germline V gene. V lost 5 bases, J lost 2 bases, and 13 bases lay in between. The CDR3 region has the DNA TGTGCCAGCAGCCCGGAGGGGGTCACCAAAAACATTCAGTACTTC. Its translation: CASSPEGVTKNIQYF.

This clonotype was seen a few times. The CDR3 coding sequence is TGCAGTGCTAGAAGAACAGGGAGCAATGAGCAGTTCTTC. This sequence encodes CSARRTGSNEQFF. The chain uses TRBV20-1 and TRBJ2-1, with D perhaps TRBD1 (6 bases). Germline V gene sequence: CDR1 DFQATT, CDR2 SNEGSKA (reference sequence). The CDR3 is 13 amino acids. Trimming shortened V by 2 bases and J by 6 bases, and 11 bases separated the two germline ends.

The genes are TRBV4-2 and TRBJ1-5, with D perhaps TRBD1 (6 bases). CDR3 length: 19 amino acids. Germline assignment: CDR1 LGHNA and CDR2 YNFKEQ. Trimming shortened V by 2 bases and J by 3 bases, and 23 bases separated the two germline ends. CDR3 residues: CASSQRTTGSSALNQPQHF. CDR3 DNA sequence: TGTGCCAGCAGCCAACGCACCACAGGGTCAAGCGCCCTCAATCAGCCCCAGCATTTT.

The chain combines TRBV7-2 with TRBJ1-5, with D possibly matching TRBD1 (5 bases). Trimming cost V 1 base and J 0 bases, with 13 bases left between them. CDR1 SGHTA and CDR2 FQGNSA come from the germline V gene. The CDR3 has 17 residues. CDR3 nucleotide sequence: TGTGCCAGCAGCTTAGGGGGCGGGCGTTATAGCAATCAGCCCCAGCATTTT. Protein: CASSLGGGRYSNQPQHF.

V gene TRBV10-3 combines with J gene TRBJ2-2, with unresolved D. This CDR3 is built from 14 residues. V dropped 3 bases and J dropped 3 bases, with 8 bases sitting between them. Germline V gives CDR1 ENHRY, CDR2 SYGVKD. The CDR3 nucleotides read TGTGCCATCAGTGATATGAAGGACACCGGGGAGCTGTTTTTT. Protein: CAISDMKDTGELFF.

V gene TRBV9 combines with J gene TRBJ2-1, with TRBD2 matching over 11 bases. V dropped 3 bases and J dropped 5; count of bases not matched to a gene: 4. Germline CDR1 SGDLS, CDR2 YYNGEE. The CDR3 is 15 residues long. The CDR3 coding sequence is TGTGCCAGCAGCGCAGGACTAGCGGGCAACAATGAGCAGTTCTTC. This codes for CASSAGLAGNNEQFF.

This clonotype was seen a few times. This chain joins TRBV15 and TRBJ2-7; no clear D gene. The CDR3 covers 14 residues. From germline, CDR1 is LNHNV and CDR2 YYDKDF (reference sequence). The V gene lost 5 bases and the J gene lost 0 bases, with 11 bases spanning the gap. Here the CDR3 DNA reads TGTGCCACCAGCCCTCGACGGACCTCCTACGAGCAGTACTTC. Amino acids: CATSPRRTSYEQYF.

The genes are TRBV7-2 and TRBJ1-5, with 8 positions matching TRBD1. The ends lost 1 base at V and 5 bases at J; junction bases unmatched: 13. This CDR3 has 18 amino acids. Germline values: CDR1 SGHTA, CDR2 FQGNSA. In nucleotides, the CDR3 is TGTGCCAGCAGCTTAGGAGTCGGACAGGGTAAACGGGATCAGCCCCAGCATTTT. This translates into CASSLGVGQGKRDQPQHF.

The genes are TRBV5-8 and TRBJ2-7; D uncertain. This CDR3 has 16 amino acids. V lost 0 bases to trimming and J lost 0 bases, with 13 bases between them. CDR1 is SGHTS and CDR2 is YDEGEE in the germline V gene. The chain's CDR3 is CASSLGGGGNSYEQYF. DNA for the CDR3: TGTGCCAGCAGCTTGGGCGGTGGCGGAAACTCCTACGAGCAGTACTTC.

The rearrangement uses TRBV2 and TRBJ2-2, with D perhaps matching TRBD2 (5 bases). The CDR3 runs to 14 residues. The germline V gene has CDR1 SNHLY and CDR2 FYNNEI. Trimming stripped 8 bases from V and 1 base from J, with 11 bases between. The CDR3 nucleotides are TGTGCCAGCCGGACTTACATGAACACCGGGGAGCTGTTTTTT. Amino acids: CASRTYMNTGELFF. The full variable domain, with the rest looked up from reference TRBV2 and TRBJ2-2, is EPEVTQTPSHQVTQMGQEVILRCVPISNHLYFYWYRQILGQKVEFLVSFYNNEISEKSEIFDDQFSVERPDGSNFTLKIRSTKLEDSAMYFCASRTYMNTGELFFGEGSRLTVL.